One and the same sample provided the 9 T cell receptor beta chains below, sequenced in a study of blood T cell repertoires in COVID-19. Method: immunoSEQ multiplex PCR; TCRdb's copy keeps in-frame clones and lacks some. The sample shows some 230,000 clones, 86% of them seen only once. Sequencing input: peripheral blood. The source is a man aged 25 to 40 who had recovered from COVID-19.

The V gene is TRBV27, the J gene TRBJ1-5, with TRBD1 as a possible D gene (6 bases). V dropped 4 bases and J dropped 7 bases, with 23 bases sitting between them. Germline V gene lookup returns CDR1 MNHEY and CDR2 SMNVEV (reference sequence). The CDR3 loop spans 17 amino acids. CDR3 DNA: TGTGCCAGCAGTTCCCTTGCCCCGCCATCAGGGGCCCAGCCCCAGCATTTT. Translating gives CASSSLAPPSGAQPQHF.

The chain is built from TRBV10-3 and TRBJ1-2, with D perhaps matching TRBD1 (6 bases). Germline V gives CDR1 ENHRY, CDR2 SYGVKD. V dropped 11 bases and J dropped 2 bases, with 18 bases sitting between them. CDR3 size: 14 residues. DNA for the CDR3: TGTGCCTCGACCGACGGACAGAGCAACTATGGCTACACCTTC. This sequence encodes CASTDGQSNYGYTF.

This chain joins TRBV30 and TRBJ1-2, with D hard to call. CDR3 length: 11 residues. The germline V gene has CDR1 GTSNPN and CDR2 SVGIG (reference sequence). V was pared by 1 base and J by 4 bases, with 4 bases between. CDR3 nucleotides: TGTGCCTGGAGTGCCAGCTATGGCTACACCTTC. Protein product: CAWSASYGYTF.

Comments on this clone: No conserved phenylalanine or tryptophan ends this CDR3, so it is likely a read error. No DNA is shown, since the ends of the CDR3 on it are uncertain; the CDR3 is the one TCRdb lists. The chain carries TRBV21-1 and TRBJ1-2; the table's TRBD1 call for D was not verified on the DNA. TRBV21-1 is recorded as a pseudogene. 13 amino acids form the CDR3, both terminal residues included. Here the CDR3 reads CASSKGARDRLLV.

The V and J genes are TRBV6-2 or TRBV6-3 and TRBJ2-1, with 11 bases matching TRBD2. J lost 7 bases, V lost 5 bases, and 10 bases had no gene match. The germline gives CDR1 MNHEY, CDR2 SVGEGT. The CDR3 is made up of 16 amino acids. In DNA form, the CDR3 reads TGTGCCAGCAGTCATCTACTAGCGGGGGAGCCGAATGAGCAGTTCTTC. Protein product: CASSHLLAGEPNEQFF.

The rearrangement joins TRBV3-1 (or the pseudogene TRBV3-2) to TRBJ1-2; TRBD1 agrees at 7 bases. The length of the CDR3 is 16 residues. Germline-derived CDR1 and CDR2 are LGHDT and YNNKEL (reference sequence). V shed 4 bases, J shed 11 bases, and the junction held 19 bases outside the gene matches. The DNA of the CDR3 is TGTGCCAGCAGCCTCAAGATCCAGAACAGGGGACCGGATTACACCTTC. It yields the protein CASSLKIQNRGPDYTF.

The V and J genes are TRBV7-9 and TRBJ2-7; D perhaps matches TRBD2 (7 bases). The germline V gene has CDR1 SEHNR and CDR2 FQNEAQ (reference sequence). The length of the CDR3 is 12 residues. Deletions cut 8 bases from V and 0 bases from J, with 8 bases between. DNA for the CDR3: TGTGCCAGCGGGGGGGCCTCCTACGAGCAGTACTTC. This translates into CASGGASYEQYF.

V gene TRBV5-4 combines with J gene TRBJ1-2; maybe TRBD1 (6 bases). The germline gives CDR1 SGHNT, CDR2 YYREEE (reference sequence). The CDR3 consists of 14 residues. The ends were cut back, 5 bases at V and 2 bases at J, with 13 bases in the middle. The CDR3, as DNA: TGTGCCAGCAGTCTTGGAACAGGGAACTATGGCTACACCTTC. This translates into CASSLGTGNYGYTF.

This sequence joins TRBV19 and TRBJ2-1; D perhaps matches TRBD1 (6 bases). This CDR3 spans 16 amino acids. Trimming took off 4 bases at V and 5 bases at J, with 18 bases between the two ends. The germline V gene has CDR1 LNHDA and CDR2 SQIVND (reference sequence). The CDR3: CASSTGLGTLNNEQFF. The CDR3 DNA follows: TGTGCCAGTAGTACTGGTCTCGGGACACTAAACAATGAGCAGTTCTTC.